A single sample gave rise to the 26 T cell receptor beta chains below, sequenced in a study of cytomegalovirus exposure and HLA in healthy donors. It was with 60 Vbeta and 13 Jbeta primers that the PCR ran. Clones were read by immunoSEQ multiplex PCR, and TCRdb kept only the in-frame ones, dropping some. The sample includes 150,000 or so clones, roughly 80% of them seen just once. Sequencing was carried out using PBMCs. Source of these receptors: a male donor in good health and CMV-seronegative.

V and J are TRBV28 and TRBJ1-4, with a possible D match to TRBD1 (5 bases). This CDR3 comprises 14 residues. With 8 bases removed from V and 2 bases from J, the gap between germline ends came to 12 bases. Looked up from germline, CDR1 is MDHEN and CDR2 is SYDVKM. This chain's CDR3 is CASGGVNTNEKLFF. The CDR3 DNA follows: TGTGCCAGCGGGGGGGTTAATACTAATGAAAAACTGTTTTTT. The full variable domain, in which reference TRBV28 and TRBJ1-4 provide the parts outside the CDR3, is DVKVTQSSRYLVKRTGEKVFLECVQDMDHENMFWYRQDPGLGLRLIYFSYDVKMKEKGDIPEGYSVSREKKERFSLILESASTNQTSMYLCASGGVNTNEKLFFGSGTQLSVL.

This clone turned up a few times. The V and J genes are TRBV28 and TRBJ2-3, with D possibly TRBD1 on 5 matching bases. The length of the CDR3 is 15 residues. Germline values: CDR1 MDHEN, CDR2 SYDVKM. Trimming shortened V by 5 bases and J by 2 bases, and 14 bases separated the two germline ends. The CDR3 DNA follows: TGTGCCAGCAGTCCCTCAAGCAGGGTCACAGATACGCAGTATTTT. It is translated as CASSPSSRVTDTQYF.

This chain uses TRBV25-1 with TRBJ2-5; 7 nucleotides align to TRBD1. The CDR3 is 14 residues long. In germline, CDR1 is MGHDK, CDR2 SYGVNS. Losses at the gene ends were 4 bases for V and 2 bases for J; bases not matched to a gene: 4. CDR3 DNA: TGTGCCAGCAGTGTCCCGGGACAGCAAGAGACCCAGTACTTC. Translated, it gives CASSVPGQQETQYF. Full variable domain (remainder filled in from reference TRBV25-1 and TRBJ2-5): EADIYQTPRYLVIGTGKKITLECSQTMGHDKMYWYQQDPGMELHLIHYSYGVNSTEKGDLSSESTVSRIRTEHFPLTLESARPSHTSQYLCASSVPGQQETQYFGPGTRLLVL.

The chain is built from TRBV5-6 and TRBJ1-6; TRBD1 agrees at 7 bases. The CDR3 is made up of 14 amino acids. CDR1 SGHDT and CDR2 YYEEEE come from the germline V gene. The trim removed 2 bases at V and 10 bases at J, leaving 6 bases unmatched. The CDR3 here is CASSLQGTRSPLHF. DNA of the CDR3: TGTGCCAGCAGCTTACAGGGGACGAGGTCACCCCTCCACTTT.

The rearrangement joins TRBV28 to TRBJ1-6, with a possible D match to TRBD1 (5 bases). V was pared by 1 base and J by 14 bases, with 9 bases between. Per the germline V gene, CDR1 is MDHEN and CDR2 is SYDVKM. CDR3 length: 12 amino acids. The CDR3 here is CASSLYQGTLHF. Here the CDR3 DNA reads TGTGCCAGCAGTTTATACCAGGGTACCCTCCACTTT. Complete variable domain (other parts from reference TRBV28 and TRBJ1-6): DVKVTQSSRYLVKRTGEKVFLECVQDMDHENMFWYRQDPGLGLRLIYFSYDVKMKEKGDIPEGYSVSREKKERFSLILESASTNQTSMYLCASSLYQGTLHFGNGTRLTVT.

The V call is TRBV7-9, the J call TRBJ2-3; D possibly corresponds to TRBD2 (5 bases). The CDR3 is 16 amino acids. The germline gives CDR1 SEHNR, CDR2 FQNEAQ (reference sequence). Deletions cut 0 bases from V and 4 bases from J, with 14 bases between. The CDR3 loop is CASSLALPSPPDTQYF. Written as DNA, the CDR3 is TGTGCCAGCAGCTTAGCCCTGCCTAGCCCCCCAGATACGCAGTATTTT. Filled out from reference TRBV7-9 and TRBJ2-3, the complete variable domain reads DTGVSQNPRHKITKRGQNVTFRCDPISEHNRLYWYRQTLGQGPEFLTYFQNEAQLEKSRLLSDRFSAERPKGSFSTLEIQRTEQGDSAMYLCASSLALPSPPDTQYFGPGTRLTVL.

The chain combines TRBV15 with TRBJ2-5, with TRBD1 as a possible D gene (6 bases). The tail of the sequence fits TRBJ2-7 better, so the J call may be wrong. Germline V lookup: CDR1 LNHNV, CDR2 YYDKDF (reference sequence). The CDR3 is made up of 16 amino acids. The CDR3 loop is CATSRVRGWTSTEQYF. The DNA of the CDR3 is TGTGCCACCAGCAGAGTAAGGGGGTGGACTTCTACCGAGCAGTACTTC.

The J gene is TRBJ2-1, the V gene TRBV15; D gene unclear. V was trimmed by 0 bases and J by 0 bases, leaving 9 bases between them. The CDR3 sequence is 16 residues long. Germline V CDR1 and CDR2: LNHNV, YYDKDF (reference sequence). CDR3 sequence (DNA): TGTGCCACCAGCAGAGAGAGACTGATCTCCTACAATGAGCAGTTCTTC. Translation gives CATSRERLISYNEQFF.

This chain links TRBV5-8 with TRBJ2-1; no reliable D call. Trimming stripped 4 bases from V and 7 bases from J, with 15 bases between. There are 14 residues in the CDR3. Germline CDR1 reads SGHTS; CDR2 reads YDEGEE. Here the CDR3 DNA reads TGTGCCAGCAGCCGAACTTGGTCGTTGAATGAGCAGTTCTTC. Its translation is CASSRTWSLNEQFF.

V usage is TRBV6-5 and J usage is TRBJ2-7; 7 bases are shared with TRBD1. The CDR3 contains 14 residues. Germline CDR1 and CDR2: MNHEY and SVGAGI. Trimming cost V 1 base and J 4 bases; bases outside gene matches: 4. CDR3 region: CASSYFTGEYEQYF. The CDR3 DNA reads TGTGCCAGCAGTTACTTCACAGGGGAGTACGAGCAGTACTTC.

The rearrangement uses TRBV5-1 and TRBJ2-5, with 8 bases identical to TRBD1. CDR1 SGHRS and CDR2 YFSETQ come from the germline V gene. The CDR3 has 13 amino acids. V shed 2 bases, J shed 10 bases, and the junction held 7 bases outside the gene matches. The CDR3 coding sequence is TGCGCCAGCAGCTTAGGACAGGGCGGTATCCAGTACTTC. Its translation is CASSLGQGGIQYF.

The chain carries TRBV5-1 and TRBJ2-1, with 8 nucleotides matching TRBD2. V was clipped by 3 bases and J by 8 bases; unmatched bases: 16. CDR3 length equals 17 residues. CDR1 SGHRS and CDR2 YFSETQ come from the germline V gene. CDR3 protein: CASSYLLGTSGGDEQFF. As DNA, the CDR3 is TGCGCCAGCAGCTACCTTTTGGGCACTAGCGGCGGCGATGAGCAGTTCTTC.

The CDR3, as DNA: TGTGCCAGCAGCTACCGGGGTGACCGGTTGAACACTGAAGCTTTCTTT. This gives the protein CASSYRGDRLNTEAFF. The chain combines TRBV7-2 with TRBJ1-1, with unresolved D. The V end was cut by 4 bases, the J end by 0 bases, with 15 bases between. Looked up from germline, CDR1 is SGHTA and CDR2 is FQGNSA. This CDR3 spans 16 amino acids.

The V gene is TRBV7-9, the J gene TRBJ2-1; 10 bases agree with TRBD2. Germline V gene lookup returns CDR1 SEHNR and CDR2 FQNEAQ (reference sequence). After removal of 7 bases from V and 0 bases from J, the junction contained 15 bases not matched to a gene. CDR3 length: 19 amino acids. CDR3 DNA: TGTGCCAGCACCCCCCCGGGAGCGGGAGGGCCAAGCTCCTACAATGAGCAGTTCTTC. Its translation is CASTPPGAGGPSSYNEQFF.

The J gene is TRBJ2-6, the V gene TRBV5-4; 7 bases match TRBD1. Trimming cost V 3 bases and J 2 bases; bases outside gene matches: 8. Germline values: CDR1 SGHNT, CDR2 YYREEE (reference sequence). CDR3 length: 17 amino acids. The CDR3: CASSWEGGGPGANVLTF. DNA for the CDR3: TGTGCCAGCAGCTGGGAAGGGGGCGGACCTGGGGCCAACGTCCTGACTTTC.

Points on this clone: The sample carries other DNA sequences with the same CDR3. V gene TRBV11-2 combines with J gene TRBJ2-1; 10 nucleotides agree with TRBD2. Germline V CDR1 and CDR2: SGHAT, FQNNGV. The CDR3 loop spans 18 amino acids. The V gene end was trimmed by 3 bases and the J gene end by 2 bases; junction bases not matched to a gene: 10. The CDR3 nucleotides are TGTGCCAGCAGCTTCCCACTTGGTAGCGGGGGGACCTACAATGAGCAGTTCTTC. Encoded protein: CASSFPLGSGGTYNEQFF.

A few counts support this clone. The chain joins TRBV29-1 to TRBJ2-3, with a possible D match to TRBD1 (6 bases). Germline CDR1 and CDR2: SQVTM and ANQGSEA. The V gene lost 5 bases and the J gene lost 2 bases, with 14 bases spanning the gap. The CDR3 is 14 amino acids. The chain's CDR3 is CSVPGTLHTDTQYF. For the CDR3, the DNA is TGCAGCGTTCCCGGGACACTACACACAGATACGCAGTATTTT.

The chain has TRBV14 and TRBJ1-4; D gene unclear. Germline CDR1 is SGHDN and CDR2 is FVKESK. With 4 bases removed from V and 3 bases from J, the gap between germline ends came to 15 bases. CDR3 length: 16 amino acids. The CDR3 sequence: CASSLITGSSNEKLFF. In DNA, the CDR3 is TGTGCCAGCAGCCTAATAACCGGGAGCTCTAATGAAAAACTGTTTTTT.

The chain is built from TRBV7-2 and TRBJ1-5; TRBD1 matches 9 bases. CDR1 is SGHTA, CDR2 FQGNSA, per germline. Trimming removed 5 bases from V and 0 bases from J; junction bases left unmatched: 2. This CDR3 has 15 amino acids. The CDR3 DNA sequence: TGTGCCAGCAGCCCACAGGGGGCTAGCAATCAGCCCCAGCATTTT. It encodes CASSPQGASNQPQHF.

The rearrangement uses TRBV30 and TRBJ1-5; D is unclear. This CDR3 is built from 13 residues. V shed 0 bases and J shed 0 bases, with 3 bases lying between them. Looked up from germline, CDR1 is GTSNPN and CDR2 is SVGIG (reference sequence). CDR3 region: CAWSVHSNQPQHF. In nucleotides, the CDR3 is TGTGCCTGGAGTGTACATAGCAATCAGCCCCAGCATTTT.

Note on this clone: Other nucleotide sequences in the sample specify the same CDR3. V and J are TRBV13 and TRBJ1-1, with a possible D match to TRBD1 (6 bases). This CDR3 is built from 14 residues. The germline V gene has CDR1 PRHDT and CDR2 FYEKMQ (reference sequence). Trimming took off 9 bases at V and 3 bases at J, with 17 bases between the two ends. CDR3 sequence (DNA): TGTGCCAGTGGGGTCGAGGGGGTCCACACTGAAGCTTTCTTT. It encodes CASGVEGVHTEAFF.

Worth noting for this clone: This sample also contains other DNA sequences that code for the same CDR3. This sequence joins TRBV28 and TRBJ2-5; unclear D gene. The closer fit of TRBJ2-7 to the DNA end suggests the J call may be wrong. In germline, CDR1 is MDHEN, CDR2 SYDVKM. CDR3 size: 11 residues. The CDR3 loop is CASSLFYEQYF. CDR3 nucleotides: TGTGCCAGCAGTTTATTTTACGAGCAGTACTTC.

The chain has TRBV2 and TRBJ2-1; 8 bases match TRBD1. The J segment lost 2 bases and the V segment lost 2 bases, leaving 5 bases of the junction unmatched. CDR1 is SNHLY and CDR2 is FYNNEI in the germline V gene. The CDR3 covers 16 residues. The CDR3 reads CASSEPWDRTYNEQFF. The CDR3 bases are TGTGCCAGCAGTGAACCCTGGGACAGGACCTACAATGAGCAGTTCTTC.

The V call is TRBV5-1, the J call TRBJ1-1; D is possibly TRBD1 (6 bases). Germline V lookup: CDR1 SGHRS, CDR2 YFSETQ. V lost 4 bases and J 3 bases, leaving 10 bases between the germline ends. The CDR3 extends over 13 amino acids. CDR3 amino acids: CASSPRTDTEAFF. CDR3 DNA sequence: TGCGCCAGCAGCCCGCGGACAGACACTGAAGCTTTCTTT.

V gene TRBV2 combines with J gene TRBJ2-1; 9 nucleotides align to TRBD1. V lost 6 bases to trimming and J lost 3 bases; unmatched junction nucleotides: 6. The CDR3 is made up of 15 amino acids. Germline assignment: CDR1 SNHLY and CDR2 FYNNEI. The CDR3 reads CASRGQGVFYNEQFF. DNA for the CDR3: TGTGCCAGCAGGGGACAGGGAGTTTTCTACAATGAGCAGTTCTTC.

The CDR3 region is CASSPPRDSPTPVYNEQFF. In DNA form, the CDR3 reads TGTGCCAGCAGCCCCCCCAGGGATTCACCCACACCCGTCTACAATGAGCAGTTCTTC. The chain joins TRBV7-9 to TRBJ2-1; D is perhaps TRBD1 (5 bases). In germline, CDR1 is SEHNR, CDR2 FQNEAQ (reference sequence). V shed 5 bases and J shed 3 bases, with 26 bases lying between them. The CDR3 loop spans 19 amino acids.